Ten or more counts support the clone carrying this TCR beta chain. Its antigen is undetermined. In germline, CDR1 is SGHVS, CDR2 FQNEAQ. This CDR3 is built from 13 residues. Trimming stripped 4 bases from V and 8 bases from J, with 9 bases between. This specimen belongs to a study of identical twins. General study results and limits: Part of the zero-insertion signal could reflect confounding by invariant MAIT and iNKT cells.

Template switching supplied a universal primer site; unique molecular identifiers were carried on the cDNA. TCRdb reanalysed the 5' RACE reads using MiXCR and keeps one entry per CDR3 protein. The sample consists of 700,000 or so distinct CDR3 sequences, 8.5% to 9% of them appearing once. These same data were also listed under a study on yellow fever vaccine responses in identical twins. From that study: Convergence reportedly seemed to mark part of the twins' vaccine T cell response, with personalization marking the rest.

The rearrangement links TRBV7-8 to TRBJ1-6; D ambiguous. The material sequenced was PBMCs. The sequence came from a woman aged 18 to 35 in good health. The CDR3 protein is CASSSRLYSPLHF. CDR3 coding DNA: TGTGCCAGCAGCTCACGCTTGTATTCACCCCTCCACTTT.